This T cell receptor beta chain appears in the sequencing data of a study of vaccination and CD4 T cells after COVID-19. Regarding treatment: roughly ten-day PBMC culture with coronavirus spike peptide pools or control peptides (ViraFEST assay). The length of the CDR3 is 13 residues. The ends were cut back, 1 base at V and 11 bases at J, with 14 bases in the middle. Study-wide results and caveats: Median SARS-CoV-2-reactive clonotype numbers rose nonsignificantly, about 20 to 38. 304 of 307 vaccine-specific clones from convalescent patients were spike mono-reactive.

This clonotype has only one observation. What it binds is not known. Researchers used the Oncomine TCR Beta short-read assay to sequence DNA from cultured CD4+ T cells. From the PCR reads, TCRdb called clonotypes with MiXCR, one entry per CDR3 protein. Here the sample spans over 15,000 distinct CDR3 sequences, approximately 58% being singletons. The TCR comes from a human donor who had recovered from COVID-19. The sequencing input was CD4+ T cells from blood, cultured in vitro. The J gene is TRBJ1-2, the V gene TRBV12-3 or TRBV12-4; no definite D call. The CDR3 bases are TGTGCCAGCAGTTTAGGAGGGCAGTCACCATACACCTTC. Translating gives CASSLGGQSPYTF.